The T cell receptor beta chain described here comes from a study of cytomegalovirus exposure and HLA in healthy donors. Study-level findings and limits: There were reportedly fewer N-insertions in an Asian-associated ancestry cluster than the roughly 610-donor mean, in a later analysis. Researchers reported in a later analysis that common viral pathogens appeared linked to several top clusters. One cluster of highly shared sequence variants probably arose as a sequencing artifact.

Concerning this clone itself: Its antigen is still unknown.

The PCR had 60 Vbeta and 13 Jbeta primers. Clones were sequenced by immunoSEQ multiplex PCR, and TCRdb holds only the in-frame ones, with some missing. The top ten clones hold roughly 1.8% of a sample with around 50,000 clones, around 85% of them seen once. Germline values: CDR1 SGDLS, CDR2 YYNGEE. This CDR3 contains 18 residues. The J segment lost 1 base and the V segment lost 4 bases, leaving 10 bases of the junction unmatched. Sample: PBMCs. This clonotype originated in a man aged 40-55 years in good health and CMV-seronegative. This chain joins TRBV9 and TRBJ2-6, with 8 nucleotides matching TRBD1. This CDR3 is CASSTGQGLGSGANVLTF. The CDR3 DNA reads as TGTGCCAGCAGCACCGGACAGGGTTTGGGGTCTGGGGCCAACGTCCTGACTTTC.